The 28 T cell receptor beta chains below all came from one sample that was sequenced in a study of CD8+ T cells in alopecia areata. Following RNA extraction, reverse transcription yielded cDNA that acted as the sequencing template. Here immunoSEQ multiplex PCR was the method, and the copy in TCRdb shows in-frame clones only, minus some. The data show approximately 170,000 clones, less than 70% seen once. The treatment denotes: oral pan-JAK inhibitor, 5-10 mg twice daily. Sequenced material: CD4+ T cells sorted from blood, taken at week 24, from a patient treated with tofacitinib. The origin of the receptors is a human donor with alopecia areata.

The genes are TRBV29-1 and TRBJ2-5; TRBD1 might be the D (6 bases). CDR1 is SQVTM and CDR2 is ANQGSEA in the germline V gene. The CDR3 covers 13 residues. V dropped 6 bases and J dropped 5 bases, with 16 bases sitting between them. DNA for the CDR3: TGCAGCGTCCACCCGGGACATTCGGAGACCCAGTACTTC. This gives the protein CSVHPGHSETQYF.

This clone was observed once. The chain has TRBV7-9 and TRBJ1-4; 8 bases match TRBD1. V trimming: 7 bases; J trimming: 3 bases; junction bases outside the gene matches: 13. Germline V gives CDR1 SEHNR, CDR2 FQNEAQ (reference sequence). The CDR3 length is 17 residues. The CDR3 protein is CASMYSGQGIPNEKLFF. The DNA for the CDR3 is TGTGCCAGCATGTACAGCGGACAGGGCATCCCTAATGAAAAACTGTTTTTT.

In this sample, this clone turned up a few times. The chain joins TRBV7-2 to TRBJ1-2; D is uncertain. Germline V gene sequence: CDR1 SGHTA, CDR2 FQGNSA. The CDR3 spans 11 residues. Trimming took off 1 base at V and 7 bases at J, with 4 bases between the two ends. CDR3 residues: CASSLEGGYTF. Written as DNA, the CDR3 is TGTGCCAGCAGCTTAGAAGGTGGCTACACCTTC. The whole variable domain, filled in from reference TRBV7-2 and TRBJ1-2, reads GAGVSQSPSNKVTEKGKDVELRCDPISGHTALYWYRQSLGQGLEFLIYFQGNSAPDKSGLPSDRFSAERTGGSVSTLTIQRTQQEDSAVYLCASSLEGGYTFGSGTRLTVV.

The chain joins TRBV30 to TRBJ2-5; no definite D call. The CDR3 loop spans 14 amino acids. Germline values: CDR1 GTSNPN, CDR2 SVGIG (reference sequence). V lost 1 base and J 1 base, leaving 10 bases between the germline ends. The CDR3 reads CAWSGGRFQETQYF. The CDR3 region has the DNA TGTGCCTGGAGTGGTGGACGGTTCCAAGAGACCCAGTACTTC.

This clone was detected only once. Given the absence of the conserved phenylalanine or tryptophan at the CDR3 end, a read error is likely. The limits of the CDR3 on the DNA are not certain, so only TCRdb's listed CDR3 is given. The CDR3 loop is CASQGGGLGSLSV. J is TRBJ1-2 and V is TRBV6-1. From germline, CDR1 is MNHNS and CDR2 SASEGT. The CDR3 has 13 amino acids, counting both end residues.

The chain has TRBV5-1 and TRBJ2-2; TRBD1 aligns across 7 bases. V lost 4 bases, J lost 6 bases, and 3 bases stayed unmatched. CDR1 is SGHRS and CDR2 is YFSETQ in the germline V gene. This CDR3 spans 13 amino acids. Here the CDR3 DNA reads TGCGCCAGCAGCCCCGGGACAGCCGGGGAGCTGTTTTTT. Translation: CASSPGTAGELFF.

This chain joins TRBV29-1 and TRBJ2-5; D remains unclear. CDR1 is SQVTM and CDR2 is ANQGSEA in the germline V gene. This CDR3 has 12 amino acids. V was clipped by 2 bases and J by 5 bases, with 9 bases between them. The CDR3 DNA reads TGCAGCGTTGAAATAGTAAGGGAGACCCAGTACTTC. This translates into CSVEIVRETQYF.

This chain joins TRBV6-5 and TRBJ2-3; TRBD2 aligns across 8 bases. In germline, CDR1 is MNHEY, CDR2 SVGAGI. CDR3 length: 15 amino acids. V trimming: 6 bases; J trimming: 2 bases; junction bases outside the gene matches: 7. CDR3 in amino acids: CASRDSGTVTDTQYF. The DNA for the CDR3 is TGTGCCAGCAGAGATAGCGGGACGGTCACAGATACGCAGTATTTT.

This chain uses TRBV27 with TRBJ2-1; perhaps TRBD2 as D (7 bases). Germline V gene lookup returns CDR1 MNHEY and CDR2 SMNVEV (reference sequence). This CDR3 is 13 amino acids long. Deletions cut 8 bases from V and 8 bases from J, with 16 bases between. CDR3 sequence: CASSRGGQDEQFF. CDR3 DNA: TGTGCCAGCTCGAGGGGGGGCCAGGATGAGCAGTTCTTC.

The chain links TRBV7-8 to TRBJ1-5, with D possibly TRBD1 on 5 matching bases. Germline assignment: CDR1 SGHVS and CDR2 FQNEAQ. This CDR3 has 16 amino acids. V was cut by 3 bases and J by 2 bases, with 14 bases left in between. CDR3 residues: CASSLAGGRGNQPQHF. Written as DNA, the CDR3 is TGTGCCAGCAGCTTGGCTGGGGGTAGGGGCAATCAGCCCCAGCATTTT. The whole variable domain, filled in from reference TRBV7-8 and TRBJ1-5, reads GAGVSQSPRYKVAKRGQDVALRCDPISGHVSLFWYQQALGQGPEFLTYFQNEAQLDKSGLPSDRFFAERPEGSVSTLKIQRTQQEDSAVYLCASSLAGGRGNQPQHFGDGTRLSIL.

V is TRBV4-1 and J is TRBJ2-5; 15 bases fit TRBD2. Per germline, CDR1 MGHRA and CDR2 YSYEKL. This CDR3 is 17 amino acids long. V shed 5 bases, J shed 4 bases, and the junction held 8 bases outside the gene matches. The CDR3 here is CASSGRTSGGARETQYF. In DNA, the CDR3 is TGCGCCAGCAGCGGCAGGACTAGCGGGGGGGCCCGAGAGACCCAGTACTTC.

The chain joins TRBV5-6 to TRBJ2-2; D may match TRBD1 or TRBD2 (5 bases each). The CDR3 has 14 amino acids. CDR1 SGHDT and CDR2 YYEEEE come from the germline V gene. V was pared by 4 bases and J by 5 bases, with 12 bases between. This CDR3 is CASSGTQRTGELFF. DNA of the CDR3: TGTGCCAGCAGCGGGACCCAGAGAACCGGGGAGCTGTTTTTT.

This clone was seen more than once but under ten times. The V call is TRBV5-1, the J call TRBJ1-2; perhaps TRBD1 as D (5 bases). The germline CDR1 and CDR2 sequences are SGHRS and YFSETQ. V was cut by 3 bases and J by 5 bases, with 14 bases left in between. The CDR3 is made up of 14 amino acids. The CDR3: CASSSGQEGYGYTF. CDR3 coding DNA: TGCGCCAGCAGCTCGGGTCAGGAGGGGTATGGCTACACCTTC. Filled out from reference TRBV5-1 and TRBJ1-2, the complete variable domain reads KAGVTQTPRYLIKTRGQQVTLSCSPISGHRSVSWYQQTPGQGLQFLFEYFSETQRNKGNFPGRFSGRQFSNSRSEMNVSTLELGDSALYLCASSSGQEGYGYTFGSGTRLTVV.

This clone was seen a handful of times. V gene TRBV6-1 combines with J gene TRBJ2-1, with 7 bases fitting TRBD2. From germline, CDR1 is MNHNS and CDR2 SASEGT. V lost 3 bases to trimming and J lost 15 bases; unmatched junction nucleotides: 8. The CDR3 sequence is 12 residues long. As DNA, the CDR3 is TGTGCCAGCAGTGAGAGGAGGGACTATCTGTTCTTC. It encodes CASSERRDYLFF.

This clone was found a few times. J is TRBJ2-3 and V is TRBV7-2; no reliable D call. Germline V gene lookup returns CDR1 SGHTA and CDR2 FQGNSA. CDR3 length: 13 amino acids. Trimming left V 5 bases short and J 6 bases short, with 12 bases between. The CDR3 nucleotides are TGTGCCAGCAGCCTGACTTCACTTGATACGCAGTATTTT. Translating it yields CASSLTSLDTQYF.

V is TRBV7-9 and J is TRBJ2-6, with a weak D call TRBD1 (7 bases). Trimming cost V 3 bases and J 4 bases, with 19 bases left between them. Germline CDR1 SEHNR, CDR2 FQNEAQ (reference sequence). This CDR3 has 18 residues. The DNA of the CDR3 is TGTGCCAGCAGCTTTTCAGGGGGGCGCCCTCGGGGGGCCAACGTCCTGACTTTC. Its protein is CASSFSGGRPRGANVLTF.

This clone was counted only a few times. The chain has TRBV6-5 and TRBJ1-2; a weak D match, TRBD1 (5 bases). CDR3 length: 13 residues. Germline V gene sequence: CDR1 MNHEY, CDR2 SVGAGI. V was shortened by 2 bases and J by 8 bases, with 12 bases between the two germline ends. CDR3 bases: TGTGCCAGCAGTTACGGGGCAGAGAGCGGCTACACCTTC. Translation gives CASSYGAESGYTF.

In its sample, this clone was seen a few times. This sequence joins TRBV12-5 and TRBJ2-3; 8 nucleotides match TRBD2. CDR1 is LGHNT, CDR2 FRNRAP, per germline. The CDR3 extends over 17 amino acids. V lost 5 bases to trimming and J lost 0 bases; unmatched junction nucleotides: 10. CDR3 nucleotide sequence: TGTGCTAGTGGTCTCTCTTCGGGGGGGATTAGCACAGATACGCAGTATTTT. Translating gives CASGLSSGGISTDTQYF.

V gene TRBV15 combines with J gene TRBJ2-7; D gene uncertain. CDR1 is LNHNV and CDR2 is YYDKDF in the germline V gene (reference sequence). CDR3 length: 14 amino acids. Trimming removed 3 bases at V and 5 bases at J, with 14 bases between. This CDR3 reads CATSRDAQTNEQYF. The CDR3 coding sequence is TGTGCCACCAGCAGGGACGCCCAAACTAACGAGCAGTACTTC.

This clone was seen ten or more times. CDR3 protein: CASSIRGGDYEQYF. In nucleotides, the CDR3 is TGTGCCAGTAGTATTAGGGGCGGGGACTACGAGCAGTACTTC. This chain links TRBV19 with TRBJ2-7, with TRBD2 as a possible D gene (6 bases). Trimming stripped 3 bases from V and 3 bases from J, with 12 bases between. The V gene's germline CDR1 is LNHDA and CDR2 SQIVND (reference sequence). The CDR3 has 14 residues.

In its sample, this clone was seen a few times. The V call is TRBV6-6, the J call TRBJ2-5; D could derive from TRBD1 or TRBD2 (5 bases each). Looked up from germline, CDR1 is MNHNY and CDR2 is SVGAGI (reference sequence). The CDR3 is made up of 14 amino acids. V dropped 4 bases and J dropped 4 bases, with 13 bases sitting between them. This CDR3 reads CASSFPSGRETQYF. CDR3 bases: TGTGCCAGCAGTTTCCCATCAGGGAGAGAGACCCAGTACTTC.

This clone turned up a few times. This rearrangement joins TRBV6-5 to TRBJ2-1; 9 bases are a match to TRBD1. The CDR3 runs 15 residues. The germline V gene has CDR1 MNHEY and CDR2 SVGAGI. The V and J ends lost 5 bases and 6 bases, in that order; junction bases with no gene match: 8. The CDR3 protein is CASSRRDREVNEQFF. The CDR3 coding sequence is TGTGCCAGCAGTCGCCGGGACAGGGAGGTCAATGAGCAGTTCTTC.

This clone was observed a single time. The V and J genes are TRBV5-6 and TRBJ1-2; tentative D call: TRBD1 (5 bases). This CDR3 is 15 amino acids long. CDR1 SGHDT and CDR2 YYEEEE come from the germline V gene. Trimming shortened V by 0 bases and J by 4 bases, and 13 bases separated the two germline ends. The CDR3 DNA sequence: TGTGCCAGCAGCTTGGCCTCGGGGGGTGCCTATGGCTACACCTTC. Protein sequence: CASSLASGGAYGYTF.

The V call is TRBV4-1, the J call TRBJ2-7, with D tentatively TRBD1 (6 bases). CDR3 length: 15 amino acids. Germline V gene lookup returns CDR1 MGHRA and CDR2 YSYEKL. Trimming left V 4 bases short and J 4 bases short, with 17 bases between. The CDR3 protein is CASSRSGAQLYEQYF. CDR3 DNA sequence: TGCGCCAGCAGCCGGTCAGGGGCCCAGCTTTACGAGCAGTACTTC.

The chain uses TRBV2 and TRBJ2-1, with TRBD2 as a possible D gene (5 bases). There are 11 residues in the CDR3. Trimming left V 8 bases short and J 6 bases short, with 8 bases between. The V gene's germline CDR1 is SNHLY and CDR2 FYNNEI. This CDR3 reads CASAGLNEQFF. The DNA for the CDR3 is TGTGCCAGCGCGGGTCTCAATGAGCAGTTCTTC.

The J gene is TRBJ1-2, the V gene TRBV27; D is possibly TRBD1 (5 bases). CDR3 length: 15 amino acids. The germline V gene has CDR1 MNHEY and CDR2 SMNVEV (reference sequence). V was cut by 6 bases and J by 6 bases, with 20 bases left in between. The chain's CDR3 is CASSEDGTFLDGYTF. Written as DNA, the CDR3 is TGTGCCAGCAGCGAGGACGGGACCTTTCTCGATGGCTACACCTTC.

This chain uses TRBV6-5 with TRBJ1-2; D uncertain. CDR1 MNHEY and CDR2 SVGAGI come from the germline V gene. The CDR3 contains 13 residues. The ends were cut back, 5 bases at V and 7 bases at J, with 14 bases in the middle. CDR3 in amino acids: CASSPDPGIGYTF. CDR3 DNA: TGTGCCAGCAGTCCCGACCCCGGGATTGGCTACACCTTC.

The rearrangement joins TRBV4-1 to TRBJ2-5; D not resolved. Germline lookup yields CDR1 MGHRA and CDR2 YSYEKL. The CDR3 covers 15 residues. Trimming removed 0 bases from V and 2 bases from J, with 10 bases in between. This CDR3 reads CASSQDWTRQETQYF. The DNA for the CDR3 is TGCGCCAGCAGCCAAGATTGGACCCGTCAAGAGACCCAGTACTTC.